The present TCR beta chain was sequenced within a study of blood T cell repertoires in COVID-19. Study members were between roughly 18 and 100 years old and lived in 24 US regions. Germline lookup yields CDR1 LGHDT and CDR2 YNNKEL (reference sequence). The CDR3 has 13 amino acids. V trimming: 6 bases; J trimming: 5 bases; junction bases outside the gene matches: 2. Per the authors' pipeline: Amplification with reference gene primers provided the estimates of nucleated cell counts. Data came from immunoSEQ multiplex PCR; TCRdb stores just in-frame clones and leaves some out. V and J calls and clone size are as listed in that table; D and trimming were resolved from the DNA. The sample includes fewer than 350,000 clones, less than 85% seen only once; the top ten take around 2.5%.

This clonotype was sampled from a woman aged 45 to 65 who had recovered from COVID-19. V and J are TRBV3-1 (or the pseudogene TRBV3-2) and TRBJ1-3, with 9 bases that match TRBD1. Sequenced material: PBMCs or T cells enriched from blood (not recorded which). CDR3 sequence reads: CASSGQGRNTIYF. The CDR3 bases are TGTGCCAGCAGTGGACAGGGGAGAAACACCATATATTTT.